This T cell receptor (beta chain) was documented in a study of identical twins. Findings and limits, study-wide: Twin pairs' shared out-of-frame alpha sequences were enriched in low generation probability. Insertions were reduced in abundant cord blood beta clonotypes but not in memory repertoires.

This clonotype was seen many times. The antigen is not known. TCRdb redid the calling of the 5' RACE reads with MiXCR, one entry per CDR3 protein. The sample includes 1.5 million to 2 million distinct CDR3 sequences, around a third of them seen just once. The donors were all healthy and Caucasian. CDR1 is MDHEN, CDR2 SYDVKM, per germline. The CDR3 has 16 amino acids. Trimming cost V 5 bases and J 3 bases; bases outside gene matches: 10. The TCR originated in a newborn girl in good health. The genes are TRBV28 and TRBJ2-7; 10 nucleotides agree with TRBD1. Sequencing was carried out using cord blood. The DNA of the CDR3 is TGTGCCAGCAGTCGAGCCGGGACAGGGGCCGTCTACGAGCAGTACTTC. Protein product: CASSRAGTGAVYEQYF.